Following are 31 T cell receptor beta chains from one sample sequenced in a study of chemoradiotherapy in HPV16-positive cancers. Libraries were prepared by immunoSEQ multiplex PCR; TCRdb keeps only in-frame clonotypes and omits some of them. The profile covers about 68,000 clones, with 88% appearing a single time and 3.5% to 4.5% taken by the ten largest. The material was blood, obtained from a patient who underwent chemoradiotherapy. The receptors derive from a human donor with HPV-associated anogenital cancer.

This chain joins TRBV6-1 and TRBJ1-2; D is unclear. Germline CDR1 reads MNHNS; CDR2 reads SASEGT. V dropped 8 bases and J dropped 5 bases, with 6 bases sitting between them. The CDR3 runs to 10 residues. The CDR3: CASLFYGYTF. CDR3 nucleotide sequence: TGTGCCAGCCTCTTTTATGGCTACACCTTC.

The CDR3 sequence: CASSGTSGRHEQFF. As DNA, the CDR3 is TGTGCCAGCAGCGGGACTAGCGGGAGACATGAGCAGTTCTTC. The J gene is TRBJ2-1, the V gene TRBV14, with 14 bases identical to TRBD2. The CDR3 loop spans 14 amino acids. Germline assignment: CDR1 SGHDN and CDR2 FVKESK. J lost 8 bases, V lost 5 bases, and 2 bases had no gene match.

This chain uses TRBV28 with TRBJ2-4; 9 nucleotides match TRBD1. CDR1 is MDHEN and CDR2 is SYDVKM in the germline V gene. The length of the CDR3 is 17 residues. The V segment lost 2 bases and the J segment 8 bases; nucleotides outside the gene matches: 13. In nucleotides, the CDR3 is TGTGCCAGCAGTTTACTATCAGGGACAGGGCTTTTGGACATTCAGTACTTC. This encodes CASSLLSGTGLLDIQYF.

The genes are TRBV7-9 and TRBJ2-2; possible D gene TRBD1, 5 bases. Germline V gives CDR1 SEHNR, CDR2 FQNEAQ (reference sequence). There are 18 residues in the CDR3. Trimming cost V 7 bases and J 0 bases, with 21 bases left between them. The CDR3 DNA reads as TGTGCCAGCAAACTCTATAGGGGATCGGGCTCGAACACCGGGGAGCTGTTTTTT. Translation gives CASKLYRGSGSNTGELFF.

The chain links TRBV6-1 to TRBJ2-1; TRBD2 agrees at 7 bases. After removal of 8 bases from V and 3 bases from J, the junction contained 4 bases not matched to a gene. The CDR3 consists of 13 residues. Germline V lookup: CDR1 MNHNS, CDR2 SASEGT. This CDR3 reads CASQRTSYNEQFF. The CDR3 coding sequence is TGTGCCAGCCAACGGACTAGCTACAATGAGCAGTTCTTC.

The rearrangement joins TRBV30 to TRBJ1-2; D is unclear. Germline-derived CDR1 and CDR2 are GTSNPN and SVGIG (reference sequence). The CDR3 totals 13 residues. Trimming removed 0 bases from V and 6 bases from J, with 11 bases in between. As DNA, the CDR3 is TGTGCCTGGAGTGTACGCATACTGGATGGCTACACCTTC. Its protein is CAWSVRILDGYTF.

V is TRBV5-1 and J is TRBJ2-3; TRBD2 agrees at 9 bases. The CDR3 covers 14 residues. Germline CDR1 SGHRS, CDR2 YFSETQ. V was clipped by 4 bases and J by 4 bases; unmatched bases: 4. For the CDR3, the DNA is TGCGCCAGCAGCCTGACTAGCGGAGCAGATACGCAGTATTTT. It specifies CASSLTSGADTQYF.

The chain couples TRBV18 to TRBJ2-5; TRBD1 matches at 7 bases. This CDR3 has 15 amino acids. The germline CDR1 and CDR2 sequences are KGHSH and LQKENI. Germline trimming cut 3 bases from V and 5 bases from J; bases unmatched to any gene: 9. CDR3 protein: CASSPEQGSRETQYF. The CDR3 DNA sequence: TGTGCCAGCTCACCGGAACAGGGGTCGCGGGAGACCCAGTACTTC.

The J gene is TRBJ1-4, the V gene TRBV5-1, with 10 positions matching TRBD1. The CDR3 has 14 residues. The V gene's germline CDR1 is SGHRS and CDR2 YFSETQ. The J segment lost 8 bases and the V segment lost 3 bases, leaving 4 bases of the junction unmatched. The CDR3 region has the DNA TGCGCCAGCAGCTGGGGACAGGGGATGGAAAAACTGTTTTTT. Its translation is CASSWGQGMEKLFF.

V usage is TRBV29-1 and J usage is TRBJ1-1; no clear D. CDR3 length equals 12 residues. With 7 bases removed from V and 4 bases from J, the gap between germline ends came to 13 bases. The V gene's germline CDR1 is SQVTM and CDR2 ANQGSEA. CDR3: CSASLVVTEAFF. The CDR3 bases are TGCAGCGCTTCCCTGGTCGTCACTGAAGCTTTCTTT. The whole variable domain, filled in from reference TRBV29-1 and TRBJ1-1, reads SAVISQKPSRDICQRGTSLTIQCQVDSQVTMMFWYRQQPGQSLTLIATANQGSEATYESGFVIDKFPISRPNLTFSTLTVSNMSPEDSSIYLCSASLVVTEAFFGQGTRLTVV.

The V call is TRBV5-4, the J call TRBJ2-2; 11 nucleotides match TRBD2. The trim removed 4 bases at V and 5 bases at J, leaving 10 bases unmatched. This CDR3 contains 17 residues. Looked up from germline, CDR1 is SGHNT and CDR2 is YYREEE (reference sequence). Written as DNA, the CDR3 is TGTGCCAGCAGCCCCATAGCGGGGGGGCTGTCGACCGGGGAGCTGTTTTTT. This sequence encodes CASSPIAGGLSTGELFF.

The chain recombines TRBV5-4 with TRBJ2-7; 9 nucleotides agree with TRBD1. Germline CDR1 and CDR2: SGHNT and YYREEE (reference sequence). The CDR3 extends over 16 amino acids. The J segment lost 6 bases and the V segment lost 4 bases, leaving 14 bases of the junction unmatched. The CDR3 loop reads CASSQPYRGRFSEQYF. CDR3 DNA sequence: TGTGCCAGCAGCCAACCTTACAGGGGGCGCTTTAGCGAGCAGTACTTC.

In nucleotides, the CDR3 is TGCGCCAGCAGGAGGGATTTGGACTCCTACGAGCAGTACTTC. Its translation: CASRRDLDSYEQYF. The chain couples TRBV5-1 to TRBJ2-7, with D tentatively TRBD2 (5 bases). The CDR3 sequence is 14 residues long. V was clipped by 5 bases and J by 0 bases, with 12 bases between them. The germline CDR1 and CDR2 sequences are SGHRS and YFSETQ.

V usage is TRBV7-2 and J usage is TRBJ2-5; D may be TRBD2 (5 bases). Germline loops: CDR1 SGHTA, CDR2 FQGNSA. CDR3 length: 13 residues. V was trimmed by 1 base and J by 3 bases, leaving 6 bases between them. The CDR3 region is CASSLDGEETQYF. The DNA for the CDR3 is TGTGCCAGCAGCTTAGACGGGGAAGAGACCCAGTACTTC.

For this clone: An end of the junction does not agree with germline; a read error may underlie this. The CDR3 DNA is TGTGCCAGCAGTTTAGACAACGCAAGCTCTCCTTCCTTC. This gives the protein CASSLDNASSPSF. V is TRBV27 and J is TRBJ1-2; D is unclear. Per germline, CDR1 MNHEY and CDR2 SMNVEV (reference sequence). The CDR3 runs 13 residues.

V usage is TRBV11-3 and J usage is TRBJ1-1; a possible D gene is TRBD1 (5 bases). CDR3 length: 13 amino acids. Germline CDR1 is SGHNT and CDR2 is YENEEA. Trimming left V 6 bases short and J 4 bases short, with 12 bases between. The CDR3 sequence: CASSRGRGTEAFF. For the CDR3, the DNA is TGTGCCAGCAGTAGAGGGAGGGGCACTGAAGCTTTCTTT.

The J gene is TRBJ2-1, the V gene TRBV19, with 9 bases aligning to TRBD1. The CDR3 covers 14 residues. V shed 7 bases, J shed 7 bases, and the junction held 8 bases outside the gene matches. The germline V gene encodes CDR1 LNHDA and CDR2 SQIVND (reference sequence). This CDR3 reads CASTGTGPQNEQFF. CDR3 DNA: TGTGCCAGTACCGGGACAGGGCCTCAAAATGAGCAGTTCTTC.

The chain employs TRBV4-1 and TRBJ2-3, with D perhaps TRBD2 (5 bases). Per the germline V gene, CDR1 is MGHRA and CDR2 is YSYEKL. The CDR3 spans 15 residues. Trimming left V 4 bases short and J 5 bases short, with 16 bases between. CDR3 in amino acids: CASSPSGRERDTQYF. Here the CDR3 DNA reads TGCGCCAGCAGCCCCTCGGGTAGGGAGCGAGATACGCAGTATTTT.

This sequence joins TRBV6-9 and TRBJ2-6; D remains unclear. CDR1 is MNHGY, CDR2 SVAAGI, per germline. V was cut by 4 bases and J by 6 bases, with 7 bases left in between. The CDR3 has 13 amino acids. This chain's CDR3 is CASSSGVANVLTF. CDR3 in DNA: TGTGCCAGCAGTTCCGGCGTGGCCAACGTCCTGACTTTC.

The genes are TRBV30 and TRBJ1-3; D unclear. The CDR3 runs to 14 residues. The V gene lost 4 bases and the J gene lost 1 base, with 11 bases spanning the gap. The germline gives CDR1 GTSNPN, CDR2 SVGIG (reference sequence). The CDR3 region has the DNA TGTGCCTGGACGGCTTCGTCTTCTGGAAACACCATATATTTT. Amino acids: CAWTASSSGNTIYF.

CDR3: CASSWDYNEQFF. CDR3 coding DNA: TGTGCCAGCAGCTGGGATTACAATGAGCAGTTCTTC. This chain joins TRBV11-3 and TRBJ2-1; D is unresolved. This CDR3 contains 12 residues. Trimming removed 4 bases at V and 4 bases at J, with 5 bases between. Germline CDR1 SGHNT, CDR2 YENEEA.

The chain uses TRBV27 and TRBJ1-1, with unresolved D. Trimming took 2 bases from V and 4 from J, leaving 8 bases between them. The CDR3 is 13 residues long. CDR1 and CDR2 from the germline V gene are MNHEY and SMNVEV (reference sequence). This chain's CDR3 is CASSLGPLTEAFF. As DNA, the CDR3 is TGTGCCAGCAGTTTAGGACCTCTCACTGAAGCTTTCTTT.

The chain uses TRBV4-2 and TRBJ1-6; 9 nucleotides agree with TRBD1. The V gene's germline CDR1 is LGHNA and CDR2 YNFKEQ. The CDR3 is made up of 20 amino acids. V gave up 0 bases and J gave up 0 bases; unmatched junction bases: 9. The CDR3 sequence: CASSQDPGTGISSYNSPLHF. In DNA, the CDR3 is TGTGCCAGCAGCCAAGATCCTGGGACAGGGATTAGCTCCTATAATTCACCCCTCCACTTT.

J is TRBJ2-7 and V is TRBV18; D call uncertain. CDR3 length equals 12 residues. Germline-derived CDR1 and CDR2 are KGHSH and LQKENI. V gave up 1 base and J gave up 4 bases, with 5 bases separating them. Written as DNA, the CDR3 is TGTGCCAGCTCACCACAAAGTTACGAGCAGTACTTC. This sequence encodes CASSPQSYEQYF.

A word on this clone: This sample also contains other DNA sequences that code for the same CDR3. The chain joins TRBV6-5 to TRBJ2-2; tentatively, D is TRBD1 (5 bases). This CDR3 is built from 14 residues. V was pared by 5 bases and J by 1 base, with 8 bases between. Per the germline V gene, CDR1 is MNHEY and CDR2 is SVGAGI. The CDR3 nucleotides read TGTGCCAGCAGTCCTGACAGGAACACCGGGGAGCTGTTTTTT. It yields the protein CASSPDRNTGELFF.

This clone has a single count. The chain recombines TRBV9 with TRBJ2-3, with D unresolved. V was trimmed by 0 bases and J by 4 bases, leaving 12 bases between them. The CDR3 totals 15 residues. The germline V gene encodes CDR1 SGDLS and CDR2 YYNGEE. CDR3 amino acids: CASSVDPQQADTQYF. In DNA form, the CDR3 reads TGTGCCAGCAGCGTAGATCCCCAACAAGCAGATACGCAGTATTTT.

The rearrangement joins TRBV28 to TRBJ2-7, with D perhaps assigned TRBD1 or TRBD2 (6 bases each). The V and J ends lost 7 bases and 3 bases respectively, with 22 bases between them. Looked up from germline, CDR1 is MDHEN and CDR2 is SYDVKM. The CDR3 runs to 16 residues. The CDR3 sequence is CASIGGVDREVYEQYF. In DNA form, the CDR3 reads TGTGCCAGCATCGGGGGCGTGGATAGAGAAGTCTACGAGCAGTACTTC.

The chain carries TRBV9 and TRBJ2-1; 12 bases are shared with TRBD2. The CDR3 is 15 residues long. The ends lost 4 bases at V and 8 bases at J; junction bases unmatched: 7. Germline assignment: CDR1 SGDLS and CDR2 YYNGEE. As DNA, the CDR3 is TGTGCCAGCAGCCCACTAGCGGGAGGCAGGGATGAGCAGTTCTTC. As protein: CASSPLAGGRDEQFF.

The chain couples TRBV2 to TRBJ2-1; 9 bases agree with TRBD2. V was pared by 6 bases and J by 8 bases, with 17 bases of the junction left unmatched. The CDR3 is made up of 17 amino acids. Germline V gene sequence: CDR1 SNHLY, CDR2 FYNNEI. The CDR3 coding sequence is TGTGCCAGCAGGGGGCCCCTTAGCGGGACTAGCTTGGATGAGCAGTTCTTC. Translating it yields CASRGPLSGTSLDEQFF.

The J gene is TRBJ2-7, the V gene TRBV2, with 8 bases fitting TRBD1. V was pared by 6 bases and J by 6 bases, with 13 bases of the junction left unmatched. Germline assignment: CDR1 SNHLY and CDR2 FYNNEI. The CDR3 covers 15 residues. Here the CDR3 reads CASRLDRAGMREQYF. The CDR3 nucleotides read TGTGCCAGCAGGCTGGACAGGGCGGGGATGCGCGAGCAGTACTTC.

The rearrangement uses TRBV6-6 and TRBJ1-1; no reliable D call. V lost 10 bases and J 7 bases, leaving 10 bases between the germline ends. This CDR3 spans 10 amino acids. CDR1 MNHNY and CDR2 SVGAGI come from the germline V gene (reference sequence). The CDR3 reads CATTQLEAFF. In DNA, the CDR3 is TGTGCCACCACTCAACTTGAAGCTTTCTTT.